This TCR beta chain originates from a study of blood T cell repertoires in COVID-19. About the study: T cells, B-cell-depleted T cells, or PBMCs supplied cDNA or gDNA.

Generated by immunoSEQ multiplex PCR, the TCRdb table keeps only in-frame clones and is missing some. The table lists more than 140,000 clones, about 80% of them singletons. CDR3 length: 17 residues. Trimming removed 0 bases from V and 4 bases from J; junction bases left unmatched: 9. CDR1 SGHAT and CDR2 FQNNGV come from the germline V gene. The gene calls are TRBV11-2 and TRBJ2-7, with 10 nucleotides matching TRBD1. The material sequenced was peripheral blood. This TCR derives from a human donor in a cohort sampled during active COVID-19. Written as DNA, the CDR3 is TGTGCCAGCAGCTTAGATATGGGACAGGGGTTTTTATACGAGCAGTACTTC. Protein: CASSLDMGQGFLYEQYF.